This T cell receptor (beta chain) comes out of a study of cytomegalovirus exposure and HLA in healthy donors. Overall study context: In terms of ancestry, the Caucasian-associated cluster contained around four fifths of the approximately 400 genotyped donors.

CDR1 and CDR2 (germline): SGHRS, YFSETQ. V lost 4 bases to trimming and J lost 0 bases; unmatched junction nucleotides: 10. The CDR3 has 17 residues. Study-level points and caveats: Further analysis, carried out later, found HLA-associated TCR beta chains more clonally expanded than equally common other chains. Per a prior analysis, the majority of TCR beta V segments were productive roughly 87% or roughly 30% of the time.

13 Jbeta primers and 60 Vbeta primers were used for the PCR. Profiling relied on immunoSEQ multiplex PCR, and the TCRdb table lists in-frame clones only, not all of them. The table shows roughly 150,000 clones, with 75% occurring only once. A single count supports this clone. Its antigen is as yet unknown. The sequenced material came from PBMCs. The chain employs TRBV5-1 and TRBJ2-7; 10 bases align to TRBD2. The clonotype originates from a man younger than 35 in good health and CMV-seropositive. In DNA, the CDR3 is TGCGCCAGCAGCGCATCTTTAGCGGGAGGTAGCTCCTACGAGCAGTACTTC. Amino acids: CASSASLAGGSSYEQYF.